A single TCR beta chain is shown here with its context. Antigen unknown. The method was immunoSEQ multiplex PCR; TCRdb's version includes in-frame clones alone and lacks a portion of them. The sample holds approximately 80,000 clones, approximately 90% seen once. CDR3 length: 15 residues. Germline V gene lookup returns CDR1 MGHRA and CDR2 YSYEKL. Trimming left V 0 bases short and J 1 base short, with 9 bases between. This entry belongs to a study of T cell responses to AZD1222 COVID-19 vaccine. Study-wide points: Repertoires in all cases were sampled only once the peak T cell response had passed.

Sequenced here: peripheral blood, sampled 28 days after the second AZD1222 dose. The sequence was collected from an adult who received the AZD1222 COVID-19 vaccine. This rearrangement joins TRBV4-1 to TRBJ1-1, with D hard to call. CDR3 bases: TGCGCCAGCAGCCAAGATCATCAGCCGAACACTGAAGCTTTCTTT. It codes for CASSQDHQPNTEAFF.